The 22 T cell receptor beta chains below all came from one sample that was sequenced in a study of beta chain features in type 1 diabetes. Study conclusions and caveats: All four CD4+ subsets from Type 1 diabetes patients carried moderately but significantly shorter TCRB CDR3s.

Expressed TCRB transcripts were sequenced, since all the RNA that had been isolated was reverse transcribed. Profiled with immunoSEQ multiplex PCR; TCRdb holds only in-frame clones, not every one. The sample gives 500,000 to 850,000 clones, about an eighth of which show up once; 0.035% to 0.04% is in the top ten. Their specific antigens are unknown. Input material: naive CD4+ T cells from blood. The receptors derive from a man aged 18 to 29 with type 1 diabetes.

This chain joins TRBV9 and TRBJ2-3; 7 nucleotides line up with TRBD2. The CDR3 runs 15 residues. Germline assignment: CDR1 SGDLS and CDR2 YYNGEE. The V segment lost 4 bases and the J segment 1 base; nucleotides outside the gene matches: 6. Written as DNA, the CDR3 is TGTGCCAGCAGCTACCGGGACTATCGCACAGATACGCAGTATTTT. Protein product: CASSYRDYRTDTQYF.

To note about this clone: A junction end diverges from the germline sequence, so it may reflect a read error. The chain recombines TRBV5-1 with TRBJ2-2, with D unclear. The germline CDR1 and CDR2 sequences are SGHRS and YFSETQ. The length of the CDR3 is 13 residues. The CDR3 sequence is CASTEDNTGELFF. CDR3 DNA sequence: TGCGCGAGCACCGAAGACAACACCGGGGAGCTGTTTTTT.

V gene TRBV7-2 combines with J gene TRBJ2-5; 8 positions match TRBD2. The CDR3 extends over 16 amino acids. Germline V gives CDR1 SGHTA, CDR2 FQGNSA. The V segment lost 1 base and the J segment 4 bases; nucleotides outside the gene matches: 8. CDR3 sequence reads: CASSLVAGGVGETQYF. The CDR3 coding sequence is TGTGCCAGCAGCTTAGTGGCGGGGGGAGTGGGAGAGACCCAGTACTTC.

This clone was observed a few times. CDR3 region: CASSPGQGGYNQPQHF. The DNA of the CDR3 is TGTGCCAGCTCACCTGGACAGGGAGGGTACAATCAGCCCCAGCATTTT. The V gene is TRBV18, the J gene TRBJ1-5; 8 bases match TRBD1. CDR3 length: 16 amino acids. Germline assignment: CDR1 KGHSH and CDR2 LQKENI. J lost 3 bases, V lost 3 bases, and 7 bases had no gene match.

A note on this clone: The sample holds other DNA sequences that translate to the same CDR3. The chain joins TRBV30 to TRBJ2-1, with D tentatively TRBD1 or TRBD2 (5 bases each). Germline V gene data show CDR1 as GTSNPN and CDR2 as SVGIG (reference sequence). The CDR3 length is 14 residues. The germline V and J ends were trimmed by 8 bases and 8 bases, with 22 bases remaining between them. The CDR3 sequence is CAQSRDAYLDEQFF. The DNA of the CDR3 is TGTGCCCAGAGCCGGGACGCCTATCTGGATGAGCAGTTCTTC.

This clone has more than one count but fewer than ten. This chain joins TRBV7-2 and TRBJ2-5; 11 bases match TRBD2. CDR1 is SGHTA, CDR2 FQGNSA, per germline. This CDR3 comprises 17 residues. V dropped 3 bases and J dropped 2; count of bases not matched to a gene: 8. CDR3 in DNA: TGTGCCAGCAGCTTTAGCGGGGGGGCCGTAAGGCAAGAGACCCAGTACTTC. It specifies CASSFSGGAVRQETQYF.

The chain recombines TRBV30 with TRBJ1-5, with D tentatively TRBD1 (6 bases). The CDR3 contains 15 residues. The germline gives CDR1 GTSNPN, CDR2 SVGIG (reference sequence). V lost 1 base, J lost 8 bases, and 18 bases lay in between. The CDR3 DNA reads as TGTGCCTGGAGTGGAGGCCCCTCGGGGGCAAAGCCCCAGCATTTT. Protein: CAWSGGPSGAKPQHF.

V and J are TRBV4-2 and TRBJ2-3; D is uncertain. Germline CDR1 reads LGHNA; CDR2 reads YNFKEQ. The CDR3 consists of 13 residues. Trimming took 4 bases from V and 5 from J, leaving 10 bases between them. The CDR3 here is CASSLERGDTQYF. CDR3 DNA: TGTGCCAGCAGCCTCGAGAGAGGAGATACGCAGTATTTT.

This clone was found a few times. The CDR3, as DNA: TGTGCCAGCAGTTTAAAGGGGATGTGGCCCGAAGCTTTCTTT. Amino acids: CASSLKGMWPEAFF. The chain employs TRBV27 and TRBJ1-1; possibly TRBD1 for D (5 bases). CDR3 length equals 14 residues. Trimming left V 2 bases short and J 8 bases short, with 15 bases between. Germline CDR1 MNHEY, CDR2 SMNVEV (reference sequence).

This clone was seen only a few times. This rearrangement joins TRBV5-6 to TRBJ2-3; 8 bases line up with TRBD2. V lost 0 bases to trimming and J lost 3 bases; unmatched junction nucleotides: 9. From germline, CDR1 is SGHDT and CDR2 YYEEEE. This CDR3 region has 17 residues. Here the CDR3 reads CASSLAGGGGGTDTQYF. The CDR3 DNA reads TGTGCCAGCAGCTTGGCCGGAGGTGGCGGGGGGACAGATACGCAGTATTTT. Filled out from reference TRBV5-6 and TRBJ2-3, the complete variable domain reads DAGVTQSPTHLIKTRGQQVTLRCSPKSGHDTVSWYQQALGQGPQFIFQYYEEEERQRGNFPDRFSGHQFPNYSSELNVNALLLGDSALYLCASSLAGGGGGTDTQYFGPGTRLTVL.

This clone showed up just a few times. The J gene is TRBJ2-7, the V gene TRBV15; no definite D call. This CDR3 is built from 14 residues. CDR1 is LNHNV and CDR2 is YYDKDF in the germline V gene (reference sequence). Trimming took off 0 bases at V and 3 bases at J, with 9 bases between the two ends. This CDR3 reads CATSRDRGHYEQYF. The CDR3 nucleotides are TGTGCCACCAGCAGAGATCGAGGTCACTACGAGCAGTACTTC.

The chain employs TRBV15 and TRBJ2-5, with D maybe TRBD2 (5 bases). Germline V gene sequence: CDR1 LNHNV, CDR2 YYDKDF (reference sequence). The CDR3 contains 15 residues. V shed 1 base and J shed 5 bases, with 14 bases lying between them. The CDR3 sequence: CATSRAGGSLETQYF. The CDR3 region has the DNA TGTGCCACCAGCAGAGCTGGAGGATCCCTGGAGACCCAGTACTTC.

Comments on this clone: This same CDR3 is encoded by further DNA sequences in the sample. This chain joins TRBV18 and TRBJ2-1; possible D gene TRBD2, 5 bases. Germline V gives CDR1 KGHSH, CDR2 LQKENI. This CDR3 has 13 residues. Trimming shortened V by 3 bases and J by 7 bases, and 10 bases separated the two germline ends. This CDR3 is CASSPGSGNEQFF. CDR3 DNA: TGTGCCAGCTCACCTGGGTCGGGGAATGAGCAGTTCTTC.

This chain joins TRBV25-1 and TRBJ2-2, with 9 bases aligning to TRBD1. The V segment lost 10 bases and the J segment 6 bases; nucleotides outside the gene matches: 9. CDR1 is MGHDK, CDR2 SYGVNS, per germline. The CDR3 sequence is 14 residues long. The CDR3 region is CATLDRGMSGELFF. The CDR3 DNA reads TGTGCCACCCTGGACAGGGGAATGTCCGGGGAGCTGTTTTTT.

Only a few counts were recorded for this clone. The chain recombines TRBV5-6 with TRBJ2-7; perhaps TRBD2 as D (6 bases). The CDR3 has 16 amino acids. V dropped 0 bases and J dropped 0 bases, with 13 bases sitting between them. Germline CDR1 is SGHDT and CDR2 is YYEEEE. The CDR3 loop reads CASSLVGGRSSYEQYF. The CDR3 bases are TGTGCCAGCAGCTTGGTTGGAGGGCGAAGCTCCTACGAGCAGTACTTC.

V is TRBV4-2 and J is TRBJ2-5, with D perhaps being TRBD1 or TRBD2 (5 bases each). V was trimmed by 5 bases and J by 5 bases, leaving 15 bases between them. The CDR3 is 14 amino acids. The germline V gene encodes CDR1 LGHNA and CDR2 YNFKEQ. The DNA of the CDR3 is TGTGCCAGCAGCTTGGCAGGGAGTTGGGAGACCCAGTACTTC. Translation gives CASSLAGSWETQYF.

Turning to this clone: At one end, the junction sequence differs from germline, possibly due to a read error. The chain is built from TRBV7-7 and TRBJ2-3; D is undetermined. Germline V gene lookup returns CDR1 SSHAT and CDR2 FNYEAQ (reference sequence). The CDR3 loop spans 14 amino acids. The CDR3 DNA reads as TGTGCTAGCAGCTCCTTGACTCTTACAGATACGCAGTATTTT. Translated, it gives CASSSLTLTDTQYF.

There are a few counts of this clone. The chain couples TRBV7-2 to TRBJ2-4; D unresolved. This CDR3 region has 15 residues. CDR1 and CDR2 (germline): SGHTA, FQGNSA. Trimming removed 0 bases from V and 9 bases from J, with 15 bases in between. The CDR3 nucleotides are TGTGCCAGCAGCTTAGCGCAAGGATCCCCTGCCATTCAGTACTTC. Encoded protein: CASSLAQGSPAIQYF. Looking up the rest from reference TRBV7-2 and TRBJ2-4 gives the full variable domain: GAGVSQSPSNKVTEKGKDVELRCDPISGHTALYWYRQSLGQGLEFLIYFQGNSAPDKSGLPSDRFSAERTGGSVSTLTIQRTQQEDSAVYLCASSLAQGSPAIQYFGAGTRLSVL.

This clone has more than one count but fewer than ten. The rearrangement joins TRBV2 to TRBJ2-2, with 12 positions matching TRBD2. Trimming at V came to 5 bases and at J to 0 bases, leaving 4 bases not matched to a gene. The CDR3 is made up of 17 amino acids. Germline lookup yields CDR1 SNHLY and CDR2 FYNNEI. The CDR3: CASSRLAGEANTGELFF. In DNA, the CDR3 is TGTGCCAGCAGTCGACTAGCGGGAGAGGCGAACACCGGGGAGCTGTTTTTT. Drawing the rest from reference TRBV2 and TRBJ2-2, the complete variable domain is EPEVTQTPSHQVTQMGQEVILRCVPISNHLYFYWYRQILGQKVEFLVSFYNNEISEKSEIFDDQFSVERPDGSNFTLKIRSTKLEDSAMYFCASSRLAGEANTGELFFGEGSRLTVL.

The table lists this clone with a few counts. The rearrangement links TRBV13 to TRBJ2-7; tentatively, D is TRBD2 (6 bases). With 6 bases removed from V and 1 base from J, the gap between germline ends came to 13 bases. The CDR3 sequence is 14 residues long. The V gene's germline CDR1 is PRHDT and CDR2 FYEKMQ (reference sequence). For the CDR3, the DNA is TGTGCCAGCAGTATAAGGGACTCGTCCTACGAGCAGTACTTC. As protein: CASSIRDSSYEQYF. Using reference TRBV13 and TRBJ2-7 for the parts outside the CDR3, the full variable domain is AAGVIQSPRHLIKEKRETATLKCYPIPRHDTVYWYQQGPGQDPQFLISFYEKMQSDKGSIPDRFSAQQFSDYHSELNMSSLELGDSALYFCASSIRDSSYEQYFGPGTRLTVT.

There are a few counts of this clone. The rearrangement links TRBV4-3 to TRBJ1-2; a possible D gene is TRBD1 (5 bases). The V end was cut by 4 bases, the J end by 7 bases, with 19 bases between. The CDR3 length is 15 residues. Germline CDR1 reads LGHNA; CDR2 reads YSLEER. The CDR3 coding sequence is TGCGCCAGCAGCCGAGAGACGGACCAGGGCGGTGGCTACACCTTC. Residues: CASSRETDQGGGYTF.

The chain carries TRBV5-1 and TRBJ2-1; a possible D gene is TRBD1 (5 bases). Germline V CDR1 and CDR2: SGHRS, YFSETQ. CDR3 length equals 12 residues. V was trimmed by 3 bases and J by 9 bases, leaving 10 bases between them. DNA of the CDR3: TGCGCCAGCAGCTCCCAGGGTCCTGAGCAGTTCTTC. Translating it yields CASSSQGPEQFF.